This T cell receptor (beta chain) was sequenced during a study of Graves' ophthalmopathy and Graves' hyperthyroidism (dated by TCRdb to 2016 to 2019). Regarding the study in general: Peripheral blood was collected at initial diagnosis, before any treatment. The study used signatures of the TCR beta repertoire to tell Graves' ophthalmopathy apart from Graves' hyperthyroidism and to predict which patients would progress to ophthalmopathy. In total, 135 blood samples were TCR-sequenced: fewer than 50 ophthalmopathy, around 75 hyperthyroidism and roughly 17 hyperthyroidism-to-ophthalmopathy patients. To explore V-J signatures that distinguish ophthalmopathy from hyperthyroidism, a discovery set of 100 patients was enrolled, made up of more than 40 with ophthalmopathy and 55 to 65 with stable hyperthyroidism. The independent validation cohort included 20 or so hyperthyroidism patients plus 17 patients who later progressed from hyperthyroidism to ophthalmopathy. In roughly 6 hyperthyroidism patients, T-cell repertoires of thyroid tissue and blood were compared. After sampling, hyperthyroidism patients received methimazole starting at 30 mg daily, and ophthalmopathy patients received high-dose intravenous methylprednisolone. Overall study outcomes, separate from this receptor: In validation, the model predicted ophthalmopathy progression with about 71% sensitivity and 72.22% specificity; some 13 predicted patients were CT-confirmed with GO in a median of about 6.2 months. The 13-signature model separated ophthalmopathy from stable hyperthyroidism with roughly 89% sensitivity and almost 84% specificity in cross-validation, and 80%/75% in the test set. No statistical method was used to set the sample size in advance, and the investigators knew which group each participant was assigned to. Most expanded thyroid clonotypes with frequency above 0.001 were also detected in blood, suggesting blood repertoires may reflect the thyroid immune response.

From its cysteine to its phenylalanine, the CDR3 spans 17 amino acids. CDR3 DNA is the only sequence kept; it has 51 bases, read in frame from the first base. Per the germline V gene, SNHLY is the CDR1 and FYNNEI is the CDR2. V is pruned by 5 bases and J by 4 bases, leaving 11 bases of the junction without a gene match. Ophthalmopathy patients were characterized by moderately to severely active disease, a Clinical Activity Score of at least 3, a NOSPECS grade of at least 4, and a disease duration under 3 months. Patients were excluded if they had other autoimmune diseases, uncontrolled infections, pregnancy or lactation. Clinical symptoms, serum thyroxine, TRAb, thyroid ultrasound and orbital computed tomography formed the basis of the diagnosis. Using Ficoll-Paque density gradient centrifugation, PBMCs were isolated from 10 ml of fresh peripheral blood. Trizol reagent was used to extract the total RNA, and its quality was then checked on an Agilent 2100 Bioanalyzer.

This clonotype came up many times. The antigen it binds to is not known. No base quality values were provided; no much bigger clone lies one nucleotide off. TCR beta CDR3 regions were amplified from RNA transcripts for repertoire sequencing. The first round of RT-PCR was done with HTBI primers and the Qiagen OneStep RT-PCR kit, and was followed by a second round of multiplex PCR, then size selection and purification. Libraries were sequenced on an Illumina HiSeq2000 using paired-end 100 bp reads. Per the source publication's procedure: SOAPnuke was used for read processing, and reads with adapters, uncalled bases, a mean Phred below 15, or no exact constant-primer or identifier match were discarded. COPE v1.2.5 was used to merge high-quality paired reads. Unique nucleotide sequences were defined as clonotypes and aligned to IMGT TRB V, D and J references using MiTCR v1.1. Analysis was restricted to V-J combinations with a frequency above 0.0001, which covered about 99% of repertoires. A TCR clonal expansion and chaos score per V-J combination was defined as the ratio of F50 clonal expansion to chaos observed in the TCRdist matrix. Welch's t-statistics and random forest were used to narrow the features down to more than 10 V-J combinations, which were then fed into a naive Bayes classifier. Thyroid-blood repertoire similarity was quantified with the Morisita-Horn index. The public reads were quality trimmed at Q25 with fastp and then assembled into clones with MiXCR by TCRdb, keeping productive beta chains. Every distinct CDR3 protein forms one entry, paired with its most common genes and DNA. Here the V and J calls rest on TCRdb's processing, not on the authors' analysis. The sample data list 650,000 to 800,000 distinct CDR3 sequences, and approximately 39% of these were observed just once. Over 2.5% of the sample rests with the top ten.

What was sequenced was peripheral blood. The chain was built from TRBV2 and TRBJ1-2, with 12 middle bases fitting TRBD1. The sequence came from an adult man with Graves' ophthalmopathy. The nucleotide sequence reads TGTGCCAGCAGTTTAGGGACAGGGGGCTTCCGTAGCTATGGCTACACCTTC. This translates into CASSLGTGGFRSYGYTF.